This T cell receptor beta chain stems from a study of a mutant IDH1 vaccine in newly diagnosed glioma. Libraries were prepared by immunoSEQ multiplex PCR; TCRdb keeps only in-frame clonotypes and omits some of them. Seen here are approximately 82,000 clones, around 85% observed once, and the top ten hold 0.75% to 0.95%. The time point: week 23, last vaccination. Every single dose of the vaccine, 300 ug of mutant IDH1 20-mer peptide, came with topical imiquimod. Germline CDR1 is MNHEY and CDR2 is SMNVEV (reference sequence). The CDR3 has 14 residues. The V and J ends lost 5 bases and 2 bases respectively, with 10 bases between them. With regard to this clone: Its antigen is as yet unknown.

This chain uses TRBV27 with TRBJ1-5; D gene uncertain. The TCR originated in a woman in her fifties or sixties with glioma. The sequencing here drew on PBMCs, taken from a glioma patient whose treatment included an IDH1 peptide vaccine. CDR3 in DNA: TGTGCCAGCAGTGCGCGGGAGGGCAATCAGCCCCAGCATTTT. It encodes CASSAREGNQPQHF.